These 21 T cell receptor beta chains were sequenced from one sample in a study of control samples from healthy donors and cancer patients. Measured with immunoSEQ multiplex PCR; TCRdb has only the in-frame clones, and not every one. This table holds over 100,000 clones, about 87% found once. What was sequenced was blood. All receptors derive from a man aged 35 to 55 in good health.

V is TRBV5-8 and J is TRBJ1-4; unclear D gene. CDR1 and CDR2 (germline): SGHTS, YDEGEE. This CDR3 is 14 amino acids long. V gave up 0 bases and J gave up 5 bases, with 8 bases separating them. The chain's CDR3 is CASSLGRKNEKLFF. The CDR3 DNA is TGTGCCAGCAGCTTGGGACGGAAGAATGAAAAACTGTTTTTT.

The chain combines TRBV14 with TRBJ1-2; D unclear. Germline V CDR1 and CDR2: SGHDN, FVKESK. Trimming removed 1 base at V and 7 bases at J, with 13 bases between. The CDR3 contains 14 residues. DNA of the CDR3: TGTGCCAGCAGCCAAGCTAGCAGAAATCTTGGCTACACCTTC. It encodes CASSQASRNLGYTF.

This chain uses TRBV4-3 with TRBJ2-3; D ambiguous. The V and J ends lost 1 base and 3 bases respectively, with 14 bases between them. This CDR3 comprises 16 residues. Germline CDR1 reads LGHNA; CDR2 reads YSLEER. CDR3 in amino acids: CASSQAIGSMTDTQYF. The CDR3, as DNA: TGCGCCAGCAGCCAAGCTATCGGTTCGATGACAGATACGCAGTATTTT.

The chain joins TRBV6-4 to TRBJ2-3; 12 nucleotides match TRBD2. Germline trimming cut 3 bases from V and 4 bases from J; bases unmatched to any gene: 8. The germline V gene encodes CDR1 MRHNA and CDR2 SNTAGT. The CDR3 totals 17 residues. The CDR3 spells CASSDRLAGARADTQYF. The CDR3 DNA reads TGTGCCAGCAGTGATCGACTAGCGGGGGCTAGGGCAGATACGCAGTATTTT.

The V call is TRBV7-9, the J call TRBJ1-2, with TRBD1 identical over 8 bases. This CDR3 is built from 17 residues. The V and J ends lost 1 base and 1 base, in that order; junction bases with no gene match: 8. Per the germline V gene, CDR1 is SEHNR and CDR2 is FQNEAQ (reference sequence). CDR3 residues: CASSLGQGRFSNYGYTF. The CDR3 nucleotides read TGTGCCAGCAGCTTAGGACAGGGGAGATTTAGTAACTATGGCTACACCTTC.

The chain couples TRBV23-1 to TRBJ2-3; 8 bases match TRBD1. TRBV23-1 is an open reading frame, and its role is uncertain. The CDR3 loop spans 15 amino acids. V was clipped by 2 bases and J by 6 bases; unmatched bases: 7. CDR3 protein: CASSQETGEADTQYF. CDR3 coding DNA: TGCGCCAGCAGTCAAGAGACAGGGGAGGCGGATACGCAGTATTTT.

For the CDR3, the DNA is TGTGCCAGCAGCCCGGACAGGGTCTTGGGTAATGAGCAGTTCTTC. This encodes CASSPDRVLGNEQFF. The V call is TRBV7-8, the J call TRBJ2-1; 8 bases agree with TRBD1. The germline V gene has CDR1 SGHVS and CDR2 FQNEAQ. This CDR3 spans 15 amino acids. After removal of 5 bases from V and 7 bases from J, the junction contained 10 bases not matched to a gene. The variable domain in full, with the rest retrieved from reference TRBV7-8 and TRBJ2-1, is GAGVSQSPRYKVAKRGQDVALRCDPISGHVSLFWYQQALGQGPEFLTYFQNEAQLDKSGLPSDRFFAERPEGSVSTLKIQRTQQEDSAVYLCASSPDRVLGNEQFFGPGTRLTVL.

This chain connects TRBV2 to TRBJ2-7; 7 bases align to TRBD1. The CDR3 runs to 14 residues. Germline V gives CDR1 SNHLY, CDR2 FYNNEI. V lost 2 bases to trimming and J lost 4 bases; unmatched junction nucleotides: 5. The CDR3 DNA reads TGTGCCAGCAGTGAAATACAGGGGTTGTACGAGCAGTACTTC. This translates into CASSEIQGLYEQYF.

The V and J genes are TRBV10-2 and TRBJ2-7, with a tentative D call TRBD1 (5 bases). CDR1 is WSHSY, CDR2 SAAADI, per germline. The CDR3 runs 13 residues. Trimming took off 6 bases at V and 0 bases at J, with 9 bases between the two ends. This chain's CDR3 is CASRPTVSYEQYF. The DNA for the CDR3 is TGCGCCAGCAGGCCGACAGTCTCCTACGAGCAGTACTTC.

The gene calls are TRBV24-1 and TRBJ1-5; TRBD1 might be the D (6 bases). The CDR3 consists of 14 residues. Trimming cost V 4 bases and J 5 bases, with 11 bases left between them. Germline values: CDR1 KGHDR, CDR2 SFDVKD. The DNA of the CDR3 is TGTGCCACCAGTGACGGCCGGGGGCATCAGCCCCAGCATTTT. Translation: CATSDGRGHQPQHF.

V is TRBV19 and J is TRBJ1-5; D ambiguous. The V and J ends lost 3 bases and 8 bases respectively, with 14 bases between them. The CDR3 is 14 amino acids. The germline V gene encodes CDR1 LNHDA and CDR2 SQIVND (reference sequence). CDR3 sequence reads: CASSMGSALEPQHF. The DNA for the CDR3 is TGTGCCAGTAGTATGGGATCCGCTTTGGAGCCCCAGCATTTT.

This clone was picked up one time. The genes are TRBV24-1 and TRBJ1-4; D remains unclear. The CDR3 is 15 residues long. Germline values: CDR1 KGHDR, CDR2 SFDVKD. The germline V and J ends were trimmed by 8 bases and 0 bases, with 12 bases remaining between them. CDR3 in amino acids: CATKQPGATNEKLFF. DNA of the CDR3: TGTGCCACCAAACAGCCCGGTGCAACTAATGAAAAACTGTTTTTT.

The chain has TRBV3-1 (or the pseudogene TRBV3-2) and TRBJ1-6; a weak D match, TRBD1 (6 bases). V lost 1 base and J lost 10, with 17 bases in between. CDR1 is LGHDT and CDR2 is YNNKEL in the germline V gene (reference sequence). CDR3 size: 16 residues. CDR3 bases: TGTGCCAGCAGCCAAGGACAGGCAGCAAGGGGATCACCCCTCCACTTT. This sequence encodes CASSQGQAARGSPLHF.

The rearrangement uses TRBV18 and TRBJ1-1; no clear D gene. Germline-derived CDR1 and CDR2 are KGHSH and LQKENI. This CDR3 has 16 amino acids. Trimming pared 6 bases from V and 1 base from J, leaving 18 bases between. The CDR3 region is CASSKDGPEPNTEAFF. The CDR3 bases are TGTGCCAGCTCGAAGGATGGGCCAGAGCCGAACACTGAAGCTTTCTTT. Supplemented by reference TRBV18 and TRBJ1-1, the full variable domain reads NAGVMQNPRHLVRRRGQEARLRCSPMKGHSHVYWYRQLPEEGLKFMVYLQKENIIDESGMPKERFSAEFPKEGPSILRIQQVVRGDSAAYFCASSKDGPEPNTEAFFGQGTRLTVV.

The chain links TRBV7-2 to TRBJ2-5; TRBD1 matches 7 bases. The CDR3 has 14 residues. The germline V gene has CDR1 SGHTA and CDR2 FQGNSA. Trimming cost V 2 bases and J 2 bases; bases outside gene matches: 2. The CDR3 loop reads CASSLSQGQETQYF. The CDR3 DNA reads TGTGCCAGCAGCTTATCACAGGGGCAAGAGACCCAGTACTTC.

V and J are TRBV18 and TRBJ2-3; D ambiguous. V was clipped by 3 bases and J by 2 bases, with 9 bases between them. Germline V CDR1 and CDR2: KGHSH, LQKENI. CDR3 size: 14 residues. CDR3 DNA: TGTGCCAGCTCACCTGGGGTGATCACAGATACGCAGTATTTT. Its translation is CASSPGVITDTQYF.

V gene TRBV7-9 combines with J gene TRBJ2-7, with D perhaps TRBD2 (7 bases). The CDR3 length is 14 residues. CDR1 is SEHNR and CDR2 is FQNEAQ in the germline V gene (reference sequence). With 4 bases removed from V and 10 bases from J, the gap between germline ends came to 20 bases. CDR3 sequence (DNA): TGTGCCAGCAGCTATGCCGGGGGGACACCAAATCAGTACTTC. Protein product: CASSYAGGTPNQYF.

The genes are TRBV7-8 and TRBJ1-2; D not certain. The CDR3 is 14 residues long. Trimming pared 0 bases from V and 8 bases from J, leaving 13 bases between. Germline V CDR1 and CDR2: SGHVS, FQNEAQ. The CDR3 sequence is CASSLAGILSGYTF. For the CDR3, the DNA is TGTGCCAGCAGCTTAGCGGGTATCTTGTCGGGCTACACCTTC.

This chain uses TRBV15 with TRBJ2-1, with D tentatively TRBD1 (7 bases). With 1 base removed from V and 2 bases from J, the gap between germline ends came to 12 bases. CDR3 size: 16 residues. The germline V gene encodes CDR1 LNHNV and CDR2 YYDKDF (reference sequence). The CDR3 DNA reads as TGTGCCACCAGCAGAGCGGAGGGGGCTGCCTACAATGAGCAGTTCTTC. This gives the protein CATSRAEGAAYNEQFF.

The chain couples TRBV15 to TRBJ1-2, with a weak D call TRBD1 (5 bases). V lost 0 bases, J lost 0 bases, and 11 bases lay in between. There are 16 residues in the CDR3. The germline V gene encodes CDR1 LNHNV and CDR2 YYDKDF (reference sequence). The CDR3 region is CATSRDRTKANYGYTF. The CDR3 coding sequence is TGTGCCACCAGCAGAGACCGGACAAAGGCTAACTATGGCTACACCTTC.

The chain joins TRBV12-5 to TRBJ1-5; weak D call: TRBD1 (5 bases). Germline CDR1 and CDR2: LGHNT and FRNRAP. The CDR3 consists of 14 residues. The V gene lost 3 bases and the J gene lost 3 bases, with 9 bases spanning the gap. The CDR3 spells CASGFDSLNQPQHF. DNA for the CDR3: TGTGCTAGTGGTTTTGACAGCCTCAATCAGCCCCAGCATTTT.